The present T cell receptor beta chain was sequenced within a study of blood T cells in healthy people across ages. Using a J-beta primer mix together with a sample-barcoded 5' primer, a second PCR was run for about 6 to 11 cycles. TCRdb reprocessed the 5' RACE reads with MiXCR, giving one entry per CDR3 protein. Of about 620,000 distinct CDR3 sequences in the sample, 40% to 65% were seen once. The V segment lost 4 bases and the J segment 2 bases; nucleotides outside the gene matches: 7. CDR1 and CDR2 (germline): KGHSH, LQKENI. The CDR3 has 16 amino acids. The study, taken as a whole, reports: In long-lived donors, naive CD4+ cell counts and diversity exceeded those of aged donors. Per million T cells, TCR beta diversity dropped about linearly as age rose.

In this sample, this clonotype turned up many times. Its specificity is not known. Samples had at least 6.5 million PBMCs isolated from them. V is TRBV18 and J is TRBJ2-7; 11 positions match TRBD1. The sample consisted of blood. This clonotype was obtained from an elderly woman in good health. The CDR3 region has the DNA TGTGCCAGCTCACTACACGGACAGGGGGCCACCTACGAGCAGTACTTC. Encoded protein: CASSLHGQGATYEQYF.